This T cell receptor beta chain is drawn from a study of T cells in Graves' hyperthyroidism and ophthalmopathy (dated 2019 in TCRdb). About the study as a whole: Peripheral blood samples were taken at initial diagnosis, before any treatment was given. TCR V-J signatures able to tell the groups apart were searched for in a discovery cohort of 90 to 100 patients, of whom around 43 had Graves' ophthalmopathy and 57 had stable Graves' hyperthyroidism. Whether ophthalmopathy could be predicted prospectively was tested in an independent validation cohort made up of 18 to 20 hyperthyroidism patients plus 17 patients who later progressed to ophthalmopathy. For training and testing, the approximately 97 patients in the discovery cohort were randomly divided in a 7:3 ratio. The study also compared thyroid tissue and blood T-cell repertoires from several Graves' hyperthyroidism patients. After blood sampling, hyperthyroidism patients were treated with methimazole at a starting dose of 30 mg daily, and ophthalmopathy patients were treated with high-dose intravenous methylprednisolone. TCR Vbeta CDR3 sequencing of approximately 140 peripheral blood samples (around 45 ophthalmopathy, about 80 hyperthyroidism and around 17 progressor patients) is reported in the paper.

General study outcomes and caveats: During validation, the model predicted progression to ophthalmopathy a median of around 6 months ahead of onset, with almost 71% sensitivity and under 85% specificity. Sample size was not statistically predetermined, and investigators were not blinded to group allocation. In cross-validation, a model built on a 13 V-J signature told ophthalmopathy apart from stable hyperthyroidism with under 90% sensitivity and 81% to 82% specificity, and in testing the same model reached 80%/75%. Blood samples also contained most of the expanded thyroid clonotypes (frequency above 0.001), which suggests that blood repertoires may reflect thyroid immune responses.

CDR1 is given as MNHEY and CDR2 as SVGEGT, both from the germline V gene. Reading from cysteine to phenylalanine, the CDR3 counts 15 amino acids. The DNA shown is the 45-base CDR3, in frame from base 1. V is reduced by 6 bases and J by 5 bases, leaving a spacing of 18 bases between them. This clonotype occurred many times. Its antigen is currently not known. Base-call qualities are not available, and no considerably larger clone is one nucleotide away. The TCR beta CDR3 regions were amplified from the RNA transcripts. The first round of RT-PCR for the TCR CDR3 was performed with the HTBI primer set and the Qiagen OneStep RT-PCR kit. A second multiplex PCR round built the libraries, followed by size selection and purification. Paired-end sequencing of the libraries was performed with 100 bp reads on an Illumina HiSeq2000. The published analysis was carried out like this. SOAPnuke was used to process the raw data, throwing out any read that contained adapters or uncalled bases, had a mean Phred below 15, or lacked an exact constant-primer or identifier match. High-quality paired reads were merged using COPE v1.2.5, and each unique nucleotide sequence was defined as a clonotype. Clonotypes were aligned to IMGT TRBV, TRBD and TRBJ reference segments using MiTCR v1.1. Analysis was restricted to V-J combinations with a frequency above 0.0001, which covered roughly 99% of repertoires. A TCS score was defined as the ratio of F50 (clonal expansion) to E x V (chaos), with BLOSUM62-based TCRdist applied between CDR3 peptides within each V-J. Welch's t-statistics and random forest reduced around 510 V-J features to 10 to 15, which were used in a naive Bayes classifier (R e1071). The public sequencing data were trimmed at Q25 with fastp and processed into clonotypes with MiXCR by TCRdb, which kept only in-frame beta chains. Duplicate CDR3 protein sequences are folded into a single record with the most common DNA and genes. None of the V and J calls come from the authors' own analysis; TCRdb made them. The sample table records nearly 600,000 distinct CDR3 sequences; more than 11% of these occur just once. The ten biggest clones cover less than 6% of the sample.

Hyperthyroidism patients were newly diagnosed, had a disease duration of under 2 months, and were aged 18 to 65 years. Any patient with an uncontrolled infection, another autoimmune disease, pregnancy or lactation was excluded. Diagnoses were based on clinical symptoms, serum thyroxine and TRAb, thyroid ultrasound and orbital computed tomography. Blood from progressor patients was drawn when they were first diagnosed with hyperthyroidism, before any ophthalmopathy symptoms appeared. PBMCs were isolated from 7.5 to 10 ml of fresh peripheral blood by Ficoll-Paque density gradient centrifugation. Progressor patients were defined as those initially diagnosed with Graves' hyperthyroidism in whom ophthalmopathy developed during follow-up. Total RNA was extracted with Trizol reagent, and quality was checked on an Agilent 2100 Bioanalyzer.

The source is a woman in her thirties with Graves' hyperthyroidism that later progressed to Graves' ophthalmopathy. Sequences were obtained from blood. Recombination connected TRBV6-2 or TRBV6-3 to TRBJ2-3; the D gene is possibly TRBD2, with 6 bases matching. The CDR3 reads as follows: CASSPRDGRLDTQYF. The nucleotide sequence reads TGTGCCAGCAGCCCGCGGGACGGAAGATTAGATACGCAGTATTTT.